Given below is one TCR beta chain in context. Its antigen is currently unknown. This sample includes further DNA sequences coding for the same CDR3. Naive CD8 cells lacked CD45RO, underwent positive selection for CCR7 and left out terminally differentiated effector memory CD45RA+ cells. The sample originates from a study of shared clonotypes between healthy human individuals. Study conclusions and caveats: In contrast to clonotypes shared by all four donors, non-shared clonotypes had lower generation probabilities. Rarefaction indicated that sorted-subset sequencing remained incomplete although depth was large.

V was shortened by 3 bases and J by 0 bases, with 6 bases between the two germline ends. The CDR3 runs 13 residues. Germline V gene lookup returns CDR1 MNHEY and CDR2 SMNVEV (reference sequence). Assay: immunoSEQ multiplex PCR; the TCRdb copy retains only in-frame clones and omits some. The sample records hundreds of thousands of clones, approximately 96% being singletons. The clonotype comes from a woman between 25 and 40 years old in good health. The J gene is TRBJ2-7, the V gene TRBV27; no firm D call. The sequencing sample was made of naive CD8+ T cells sorted from blood. This chain's CDR3 is CASSLQSSYEQYF. The CDR3 DNA sequence: TGTGCCAGCAGTTTGCAGAGCTCCTACGAGCAGTACTTC.